This T cell receptor beta chain was profiled in a study of Graves' ophthalmopathy and Graves' hyperthyroidism. Germline loops: CDR1 SQVTM, CDR2 ANQGSEA. CDR3 length: 12 amino acids. After removal of 4 bases from V and 3 bases from J, the junction contained 2 bases not matched to a gene. This clonotype was detected ten times or more. Beta-chain TCR CDR3 regions were amplified from RNA transcripts. RT-PCR with HTBI primers came first, then second-round multiplex PCR. Each CDR3 protein gets one entry after TCRdb re-called the multiplex PCR reads with MiXCR. Counted here are 600,000 to 950,000 distinct CDR3 sequences, around 40% occurring once; the ten biggest clones make up roughly 45%.

Source material: peripheral blood. The chain joins TRBV29-1 to TRBJ2-7, with 8 bases that match TRBD1. This sequence was found in an adult man with Graves' ophthalmopathy. CDR3 bases: TGCAGCGTTGCAGGGACAGGCTACGAGCAGTACTTC. The encoded protein is CSVAGTGYEQYF.